This T cell receptor beta chain was sequenced during a study of low-dose radiotherapy and immunotherapy resistance in tumors. First-strand cDNA relied on TRAV- and TRBV-specific primers spanning alpha and beta chains. Amplification of TCRs used a constant-region primer and V-primer adapter for 20 PCR cycles. TCRdb reanalysed the reads using MiXCR and keeps one entry per CDR3 protein. The sample has some 11,000 distinct CDR3 sequences, 65% seen once. A few counts support this clonotype. V was trimmed by 7 bases and J by 6 bases, leaving 16 bases between them. Germline V lookup: CDR1 SNHLY, CDR2 FYNNEI. The CDR3 contains 13 residues.

This TCR derives from a human donor with advanced metastatic prostate, ovarian, gallbladder or colorectal cancer (not recorded which). This table probably holds off-target reads from a library built for another chain. V and J are TRBV2 and TRBJ2-7; D might be TRBD1 or TRBD2, each matching 5 bases. The CDR3 spells CASTPIGAREQYF. CDR3 nucleotides: TGTGCCAGCACCCCAATCGGGGCTCGCGAGCAGTACTTC.